The sequence of this T cell receptor (beta chain) was determined in a study of CD8 T cells in ankylosing spondylitis. Study-wide points: A motif of under 10 highly homologous TCR beta variants was seen as apparently characteristic of ankylosing spondylitis blood. Matched synovial fluid from ankylosing spondylitis patients was reported to be enriched for disease-linked clones. Disease-linked clones were CD8+ and relatively rare in peripheral blood. Some of the motif variants had earlier been found in reactive arthritis patients' fluid and blood.

On this clonotype: The antigen remains undetermined.

V dropped 4 bases and J dropped 0 bases, with 17 bases sitting between them. Germline CDR1 reads SQVTM; CDR2 reads ANQGSEA. This CDR3 has 16 amino acids. Quantitative 5'-RACE with molecular barcodes was used to make the TCR beta libraries. TCRdb fed the 5' RACE reads into MiXCR, producing one record per CDR3 protein. This sample carries a few hundred thousand distinct CDR3 sequences, around 7.6% of them seen once, and the ten largest clones take 13% to 15%. Sequences were obtained from blood, either unsorted or a sorted T cell fraction (not recorded which). The chain combines TRBV29-1 with TRBJ2-3; D tentatively reads TRBD1 or TRBD2 (5 bases each). This receptor was obtained from a male donor with ankylosing spondylitis. The CDR3 nucleotides read TGCAGCGTTGGGGACGGTGCAGGGTTAAGCACAGATACGCAGTATTTT. Amino acids: CSVGDGAGLSTDTQYF.